Listed below are T cell receptor beta chains from one sample, sequenced in a study of PD-1 blockade in classical Hodgkin lymphoma. This table comes from immunoSEQ multiplex PCR, and its TCRdb copy is limited to in-frame clones, with some not included. The table shows some 30,000 clones, with 92% occurring only once. Sequenced here: CD4+ T cells from blood, sampled before the fourth cycle of nivolumab. The receptors stem from a human donor with classical Hodgkin lymphoma. The CDR3 runs from the conserved cysteine through the conserved F or W. The D gene is left open where the match is weak. Clone size, where shown, is once, few, many, or a class for clones that have expanded.

d_call clone_size j_call v_call cdr3_aa cdr3_nt
- - TRBJ2-1 TRBV5-5 CASSYTGKNEQFF TGTGCCAGCAGTTATACCGGGAAAAATGAGCAGTTCTTC
TRBD2 - TRBJ2-1 TRBV6-1 CASSESGGPQQFF TGTGCCAGCAGTGAATCGGGGGGGCCCCAGCAGTTCTTC
TRBD2 - TRBJ2-3 TRBV10-3 CAISLAGGTDTQYF TGTGCCATCAGTTTAGCGGGGGGCACAGATACGCAGTATTTT
TRBD2 - TRBJ2-2 TRBV28 CARTRLAGETANTGELFF TGTGCCAGAACGCGATTAGCGGGAGAGACTGCGAACACCGGGGAGCTGTTTTTT
- few TRBJ1-1 TRBV27 CASSSGRFSEAFF TGTGCCAGCAGTTCGGGAAGGTTTTCTGAAGCTTTCTTT
- - TRBJ2-7 TRBV30 CAWNWAGYEQYF TGTGCCTGGAATTGGGCAGGCTACGAGCAGTACTTC
TRBD2 once TRBJ2-3 TRBV7-6 CASSLRTSGRTDTQYF TGTGCCAGCAGCCTCCGGACTAGCGGGAGAACAGATACGCAGTATTTT
- - TRBJ1-2 TRBV18 CASSPTENYGYTF TGTGCCAGCTCACCGACGGAGAACTATGGCTACACCTTC
TRBD2 - TRBJ2-7 TRBV10-1 CASSGGLAGAEQYF TGCGCCAGCAGTGGTGGACTAGCGGGAGCCGAGCAGTACTTC
TRBD2 - TRBJ2-7 TRBV7-9 CASSREVREQYF TGTGCCAGCAGCCGGGAGGTCCGAGAACAGTACTTC
TRBD1 - TRBJ2-3 TRBV4-2 CASSQETGGTDTQYF TGTGCCAGCAGCCAAGAGACAGGGGGCACAGATACGCAGTATTTT
TRBD2 - TRBJ2-1 TRBV5-1 CASSFTGGSGGYNEQFF TGCGCCAGCAGCTTCACGGGTGGTAGCGGGGGGTACAATGAGCAGTTCTTC
- - TRBJ1-5 TRBV11-2 CASSLGAQGGQPQHF TGTGCCAGCAGCTTAGGTGCTCAGGGAGGTCAGCCCCAGCATTTT
TRBD2 - TRBJ2-7 TRBV6-1 CASSGLAGVYEQYF TGTGCCAGCAGTGGACTAGCGGGAGTCTACGAGCAGTACTTC
- - TRBJ1-5 TRBV19 CATRDRSNQPQHF TGTGCCACTAGAGACAGGAGCAATCAGCCCCAGCATTTT
- - TRBJ2-2 TRBV7-6 CASKGDPNTGELFF TGTGCCAGCAAGGGGGATCCCAACACCGGGGAGCTGTTTTTT
- - TRBJ1-5 TRBV19 CASNFKDPGGNQPQHF TGTGCCAGTAACTTCAAGGACCCTGGTGGCAATCAGCCCCAGCATTTT
TRBD2 - TRBJ2-5 TRBV5-4 CASSLAGLAGSGDPRAQYF TGTGCCAGCAGCTTGGCCGGACTAGCGGGATCGGGGGACCCAAGGGCCCAGTACTTC
- - TRBJ1-2 TRBV7-8 CASSHFQGSGYTF TGTGCCAGCAGCCACTTCCAGGGATCGGGCTACACCTTC
- once TRBJ2-5 TRBV14 CASSQDGRWGTQYF TGTGCCAGCAGCCAAGATGGGAGGTGGGGGACCCAGTACTTC
TRBD1 - TRBJ1-4 TRBV6-5 CASGRQGGAESSLFF TGTGCCAGCGGCCGACAGGGGGGGGCCGAGTCAAGCCTGTTTTTT
- - TRBJ2-7 TRBV10-1 CASSENPGQFYEQYF TGCGCCAGCAGTGAGAACCCGGGACAATTCTACGAGCAGTACTTC
- once TRBJ1-2 TRBV13 CASSRRADLYGYTF TGTGCCAGCAGCCGACGGGCAGACCTCTATGGCTACACCTTC
TRBD1 - TRBJ2-7 TRBV18 CASSPARQGPYEQYF TGTGCCAGCTCACCAGCTAGACAGGGTCCCTACGAGCAGTACTTC
- - TRBJ1-6 TRBV6-6 CASSTEGGTGSPLHF TGTGCCAGCAGTACTGAGGGAGGAACCGGTTCACCCCTCCACTTT
- - TRBJ1-2 TRBV4-1 CASSQNTEGFGGYTF TGCGCCAGCAGCCAAAACACGGAGGGTTTTGGTGGCTACACCTTC
- - TRBJ2-5 TRBV7-2 CASSFSWETQYF TGTGCCAGCAGTTTTTCCTGGGAGACCCAGTACTTC
TRBD1 - TRBJ2-7 TRBV7-9 CASRRTGLSYEQYF TGTGCCAGCAGAAGGACAGGTCTTTCCTACGAGCAGTACTTC
TRBD2 once TRBJ2-3 TRBV5-1 CASSLGTRLEGDTQYF TGCGCCAGCAGCTTGGGGACTAGGTTGGAGGGGGATACGCAGTATTTT
TRBD1 - TRBJ2-5 TRBV28 CASSFFGTGQETQYF TGTGCCAGCAGTTTTTTTGGGACAGGGCAAGAGACCCAGTACTTC
TRBD2 - TRBJ2-5 TRBV6-1 CASSEGTSGQETQYF TGTGCCAGCAGTGAAGGGACTAGCGGGCAAGAGACCCAGTACTTC
TRBD1 - TRBJ1-1 TRBV7-3 CASSREALGQGLTEAFF TGTGCCAGCAGCCGAGAGGCCCTAGGACAGGGGTTAACTGAAGCTTTCTTT
TRBD1 - TRBJ2-7 TRBV19 CASSNRGFGSYEQYF TGTGCCAGTAGTAACAGGGGGTTCGGCTCCTACGAGCAGTACTTC
TRBD2 - TRBJ2-7 TRBV12-5 CASGPIVGGGGRNEQYF TGTGCTAGTGGTCCCATTGTCGGGGGGGGTGGGCGGAATGAGCAGTACTTC
- once TRBJ2-5 TRBV27 CASSLNKRETQYF TGTGCCAGCAGTTTAAACAAGCGGGAGACCCAGTACTTC
TRBD2 - TRBJ2-3 TRBV11-2 CASSSSGRHTDTQYF TGTGCCAGCAGCTCTAGCGGGAGACACACAGATACGCAGTATTTT
- once TRBJ2-1 TRBV5-6 CASRWKFF TGTGCCAGCAGGTGGAAGTTCTTC
TRBD2 once TRBJ2-1 TRBV11-3 CASSREGSYNEQFF TGTGCCAGCAGTCGGGAGGGCTCCTACAATGAGCAGTTCTTC
- - TRBJ2-1 TRBV18 CASSPPGDYYNEQFF TGTGCCAGCTCACCACCAGGCGACTATTACAATGAGCAGTTCTTC